This T cell receptor beta chain was captured by sequencing in a study of T-cell memory formation after mild COVID-19. Notes on this clonotype: Its antigen is currently unknown.

Study conclusions and caveats: That cross-reactive memory joined was suggested by some responding clones appearing in pre-infection memory.

Libraries for TCRalpha and TCRbeta carried sample barcodes and unique molecular identifiers via 5'RACE. TCRdb re-analysed the 5' RACE reads in MiXCR, keeping a single row per CDR3 protein. The sample lists roughly 400,000 distinct CDR3 sequences; approximately 19% were seen once. The germline gives CDR1 SGHTA, CDR2 FQGNSA. With 6 bases clipped from V and 4 bases from J, the junction kept 8 bases outside the gene matches. CDR3 length: 15 residues. The source is a man between 18 and 35 years old who had mild COVID-19 (a few samples of this study predate the infection). Cell type and time point are not known. This sequence joins TRBV7-2 and TRBJ2-7, with TRBD2 matching 11 bases. Sequenced: PBMCs or a T cell subset sorted from them (not recorded which). The CDR3, as DNA: TGTGCCAGCAGACGATCTAGCGGGGGGCGATACGAGCAGTACTTC. Its translation: CASRRSSGGRYEQYF.